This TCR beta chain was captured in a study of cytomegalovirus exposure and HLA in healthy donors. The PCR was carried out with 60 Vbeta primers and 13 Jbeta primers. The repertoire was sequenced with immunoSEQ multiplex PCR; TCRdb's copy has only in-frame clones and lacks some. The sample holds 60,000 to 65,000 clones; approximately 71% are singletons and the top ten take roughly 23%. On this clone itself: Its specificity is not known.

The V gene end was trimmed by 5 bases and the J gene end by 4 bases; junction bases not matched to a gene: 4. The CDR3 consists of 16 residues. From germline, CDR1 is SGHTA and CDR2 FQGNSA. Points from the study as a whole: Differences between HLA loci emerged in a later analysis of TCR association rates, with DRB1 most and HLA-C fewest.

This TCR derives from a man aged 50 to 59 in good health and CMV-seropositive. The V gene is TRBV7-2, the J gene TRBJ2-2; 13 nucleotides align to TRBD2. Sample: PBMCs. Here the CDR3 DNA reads TGTGCCAGCAGCCACAGACTAGCGGGGGGCACCGGGGAGCTGTTTTTT. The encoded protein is CASSHRLAGGTGELFF.